Sequencing of this TCR beta chain was carried out in a study of shared clonotypes between healthy human individuals. The study's findings and limits: The authors sampled blood alone, and tissue repertoires likely differ.

The CDR3 runs to 14 residues. Trimming took off 4 bases at V and 7 bases at J, with 17 bases between the two ends. Looked up from germline, CDR1 is SGHRS and CDR2 is YFSETQ. TCRdb's table, derived via immunoSEQ multiplex PCR, lists solely in-frame clones and lacks some. The sample lists some 2,500,000 clones; approximately 93% were seen once. Notes on this clone: Its antigen remains unidentified.

The chain joins TRBV5-1 to TRBJ1-1, with D possibly matching TRBD1 (6 bases). Sequenced sample: naive CD4+ T cells from PBMCs. Subset given: CD45RA+ positively selected. This receptor was obtained from a man younger than 35 in good health. Some clones in this sample may be carry-over from other donors' samples. The DNA of the CDR3 is TGCGCCAGCAGCCCCCAAGGGCAGGGGCTTGAAGCTTTCTTT. It encodes CASSPQGQGLEAFF.